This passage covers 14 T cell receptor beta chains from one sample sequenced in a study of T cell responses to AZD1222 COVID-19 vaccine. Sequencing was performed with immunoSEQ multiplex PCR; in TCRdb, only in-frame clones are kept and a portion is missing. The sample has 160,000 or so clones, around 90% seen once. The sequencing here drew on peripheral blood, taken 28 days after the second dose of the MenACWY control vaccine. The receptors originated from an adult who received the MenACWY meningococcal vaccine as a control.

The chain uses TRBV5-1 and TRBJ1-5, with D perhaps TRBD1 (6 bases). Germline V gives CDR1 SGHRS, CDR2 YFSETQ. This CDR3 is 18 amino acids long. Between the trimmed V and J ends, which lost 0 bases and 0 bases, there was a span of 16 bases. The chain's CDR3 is CASSLEAGELYSNQPQHF. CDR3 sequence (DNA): TGCGCCAGCAGCTTGGAGGCAGGGGAACTGTATAGCAATCAGCCCCAGCATTTT.

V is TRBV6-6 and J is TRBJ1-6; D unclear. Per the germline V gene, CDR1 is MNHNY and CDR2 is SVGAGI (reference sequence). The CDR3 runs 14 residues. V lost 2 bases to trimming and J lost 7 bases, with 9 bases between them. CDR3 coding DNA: TGTGCCAGCAGTTACGACTTTACAAATTCACCCCTCCACTTT. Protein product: CASSYDFTNSPLHF.

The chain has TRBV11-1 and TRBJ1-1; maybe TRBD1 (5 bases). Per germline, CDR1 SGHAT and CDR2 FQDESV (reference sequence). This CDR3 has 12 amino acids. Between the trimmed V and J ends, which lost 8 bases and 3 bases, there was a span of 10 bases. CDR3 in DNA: TGTGCCAGCGGGGGGGGAGACACTGAAGCTTTCTTT. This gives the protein CASGGGDTEAFF.

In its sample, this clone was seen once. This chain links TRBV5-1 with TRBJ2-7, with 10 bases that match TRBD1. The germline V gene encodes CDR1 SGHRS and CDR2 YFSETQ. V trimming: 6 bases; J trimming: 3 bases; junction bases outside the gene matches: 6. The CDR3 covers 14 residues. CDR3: CASNMDRGGYEQYF. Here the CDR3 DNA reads TGCGCCAGCAACATGGACAGGGGGGGCTACGAGCAGTACTTC. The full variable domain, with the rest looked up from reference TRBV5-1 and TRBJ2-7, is KAGVTQTPRYLIKTRGQQVTLSCSPISGHRSVSWYQQTPGQGLQFLFEYFSETQRNKGNFPGRFSGRQFSNSRSEMNVSTLELGDSALYLCASNMDRGGYEQYFGPGTRLTVT.

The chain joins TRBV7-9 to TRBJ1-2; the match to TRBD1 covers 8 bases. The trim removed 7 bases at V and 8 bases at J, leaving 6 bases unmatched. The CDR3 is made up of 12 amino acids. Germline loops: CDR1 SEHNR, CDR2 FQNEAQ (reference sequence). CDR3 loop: CASIMTGDGYTF. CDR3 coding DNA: TGTGCCAGCATCATGACAGGGGACGGCTACACCTTC.

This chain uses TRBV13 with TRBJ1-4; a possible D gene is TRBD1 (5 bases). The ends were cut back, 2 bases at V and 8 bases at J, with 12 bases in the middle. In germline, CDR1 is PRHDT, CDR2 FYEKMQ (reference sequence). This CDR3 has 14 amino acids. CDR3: CASSLQGVGEKLFF. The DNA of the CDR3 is TGTGCCAGCAGCTTACAGGGTGTGGGCGAAAAACTGTTTTTT.

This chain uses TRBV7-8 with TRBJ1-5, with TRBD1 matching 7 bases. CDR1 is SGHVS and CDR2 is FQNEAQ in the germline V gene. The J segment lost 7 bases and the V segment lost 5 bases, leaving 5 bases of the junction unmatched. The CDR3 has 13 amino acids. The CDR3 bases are TGTGCCAGCAGCAGGGGGCCAGAGCAGCCCCAGCATTTT. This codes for CASSRGPEQPQHF.

CDR3 in amino acids: CASSYRVDPTDTQYF. The CDR3 DNA reads TGTGCCAGCAGTTACAGGGTCGACCCAACAGATACGCAGTATTTT. The rearrangement links TRBV6-2 or TRBV6-3 to TRBJ2-3, with D uncertain. Trimming pared 2 bases from V and 3 bases from J, leaving 12 bases between. Germline CDR1 and CDR2: MNHEY and SVGEGT. CDR3 length: 15 residues.

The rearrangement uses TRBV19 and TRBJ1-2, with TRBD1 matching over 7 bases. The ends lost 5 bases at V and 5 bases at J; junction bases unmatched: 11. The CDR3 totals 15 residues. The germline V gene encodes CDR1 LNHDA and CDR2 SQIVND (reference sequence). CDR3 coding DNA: TGTGCCAGTAGTTACCGCGGGGACAGTGGTTATGGCTACACCTTC. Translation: CASSYRGDSGYGYTF.

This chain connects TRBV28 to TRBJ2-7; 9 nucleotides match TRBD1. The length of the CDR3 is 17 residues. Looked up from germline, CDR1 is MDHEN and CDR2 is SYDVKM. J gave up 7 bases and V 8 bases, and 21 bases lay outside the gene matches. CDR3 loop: CASVRTGEIPRGDEQYF. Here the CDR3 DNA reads TGTGCCAGCGTTCGGACAGGGGAAATTCCTCGTGGTGATGAGCAGTACTTC.

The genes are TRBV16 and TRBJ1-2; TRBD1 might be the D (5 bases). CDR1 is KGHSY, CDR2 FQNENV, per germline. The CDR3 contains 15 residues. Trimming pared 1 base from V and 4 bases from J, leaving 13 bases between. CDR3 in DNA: TGTGCCAGCAGCCAATTGAAGGGGTCCCTCTATGGCTACACCTTC. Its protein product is CASSQLKGSLYGYTF.

CDR3 coding DNA: TGTGCCAGCATAGGGACAGGGAGCTACGAGCAGTACTTC. It yields the protein CASIGTGSYEQYF. The chain links TRBV25-1 to TRBJ2-7; 9 nucleotides agree with TRBD1. Germline values: CDR1 MGHDK, CDR2 SYGVNS. This CDR3 has 13 amino acids. Trimming at V came to 7 bases and at J to 3 bases, leaving 4 bases not matched to a gene.

The CDR3 is CASSVPGGQAYNEQFF. CDR3 sequence (DNA): TGTGCCAGCAGCGTACCGGGCGGGCAGGCCTACAATGAGCAGTTCTTC. This chain links TRBV9 with TRBJ2-1; D is possibly TRBD2 (5 bases). Germline V gene sequence: CDR1 SGDLS, CDR2 YYNGEE. Deletions cut 1 base from V and 2 bases from J, with 13 bases between. This CDR3 region has 16 residues.

For the CDR3, the DNA is TGTGCCAGCATAGGAGGATCCTACGAGCAGTACTTC. It codes for CASIGGSYEQYF. This chain joins TRBV2 and TRBJ2-7; weak D call: TRBD2 (5 bases). Germline values: CDR1 SNHLY, CDR2 FYNNEI. The V gene lost 7 bases and the J gene lost 1 base, with 8 bases spanning the gap. The CDR3 contains 12 residues.